The entry below describes one T cell receptor beta chain. This sample is part of a study of blood T cell repertoires in COVID-19. Study summary: Donors in the United States, Italy and Spain gave samples during acute or convalescent COVID-19. T cells, B-cell-depleted T cells, or PBMCs provided the cDNA or gDNA that served as material.

Germline V lookup: CDR1 MNHEY, CDR2 SVGAGI. The CDR3 is 12 residues long. V was trimmed by 8 bases and J by 8 bases, leaving 12 bases between them. As handled by the study authors: For nucleated cells, counts were estimated from reference gene primer amplification. Some clones are missing from TCRdb's copy, which holds only in-frame ones; the method was immunoSEQ multiplex PCR. V, J and clone size are those of that table, while D and trimming were read from the DNA. The sample shows approximately 190,000 clones, 80% to 85% of them seen only once. Sequencing used peripheral blood. The receptor was derived from a woman aged 25 to 39 with acute or convalescent COVID-19. The chain combines TRBV6-5 with TRBJ1-4; no definite D call. CDR3 sequence: CASRGDQEKLFF. Written as DNA, the CDR3 is TGTGCCAGCCGCGGAGACCAAGAAAAACTGTTTTTT.